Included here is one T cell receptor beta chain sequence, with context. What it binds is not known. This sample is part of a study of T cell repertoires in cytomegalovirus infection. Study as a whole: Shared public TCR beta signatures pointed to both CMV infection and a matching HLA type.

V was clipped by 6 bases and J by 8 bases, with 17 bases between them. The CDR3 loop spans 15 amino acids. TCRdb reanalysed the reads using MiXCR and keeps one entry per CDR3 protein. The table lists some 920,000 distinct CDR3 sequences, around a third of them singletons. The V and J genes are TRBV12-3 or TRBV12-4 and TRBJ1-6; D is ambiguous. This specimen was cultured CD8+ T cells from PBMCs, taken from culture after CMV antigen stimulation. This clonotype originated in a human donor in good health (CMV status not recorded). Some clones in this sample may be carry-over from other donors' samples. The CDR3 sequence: CASSPWTVSDSPLHF. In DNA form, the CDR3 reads TGTGCCAGCAGCCCGTGGACGGTCTCCGATTCACCCCTCCACTTT.